This TCR beta chain was sequenced for a study of blood T cell repertoires in COVID-19. Background on the study: Material from acute and convalescent COVID-19 was sourced from the United States, Italy and Spain. In each case, the material was cDNA or gDNA derived from T cells, B-cell-depleted T cells, or PBMCs.

V was cut by 6 bases and J by 0 bases, with 16 bases left in between. This CDR3 region has 16 residues. Germline CDR1 is SGHRS and CDR2 is YFSETQ. In the original workflow: Cell counts per sample came from amplifying reference gene primers. Assay: immunoSEQ multiplex PCR; the TCRdb copy retains only in-frame clones and omits some. V and J calls and clone size are copied from that table; D and trimming were computed from the DNA. Of about 92,000 clones listed, over 80% are singletons. The V gene is TRBV5-1, the J gene TRBJ2-1; D is possibly TRBD2 (6 bases). The sequenced material came from peripheral blood. The TCR sequence derives from a human donor with active COVID-19. The donor label of this sample is uncertain. The CDR3 loop reads CASTWRLGSSYNEQFF. Here the CDR3 DNA reads TGCGCCAGCACTTGGAGGCTCGGGAGCTCCTACAATGAGCAGTTCTTC. The full variable domain, its missing parts supplied by reference TRBV5-1 and TRBJ2-1, is KAGVTQTPRYLIKTRGQQVTLSCSPISGHRSVSWYQQTPGQGLQFLFEYFSETQRNKGNFPGRFSGRQFSNSRSEMNVSTLELGDSALYLCASTWRLGSSYNEQFFGPGTRLTVL.